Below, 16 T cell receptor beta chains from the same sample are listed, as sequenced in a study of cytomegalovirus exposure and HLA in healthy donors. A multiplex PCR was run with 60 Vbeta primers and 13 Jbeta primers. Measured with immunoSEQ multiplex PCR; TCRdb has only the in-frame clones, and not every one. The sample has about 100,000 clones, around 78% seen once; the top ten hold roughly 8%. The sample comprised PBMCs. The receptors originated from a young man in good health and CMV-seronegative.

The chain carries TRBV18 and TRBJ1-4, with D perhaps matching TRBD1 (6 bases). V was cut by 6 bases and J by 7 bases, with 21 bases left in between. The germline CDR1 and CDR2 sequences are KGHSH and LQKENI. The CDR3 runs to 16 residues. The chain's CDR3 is CASSDGGGRISEKLFF. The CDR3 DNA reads TGTGCCAGCTCCGACGGCGGGGGCCGGATCAGTGAAAAACTGTTTTTT.

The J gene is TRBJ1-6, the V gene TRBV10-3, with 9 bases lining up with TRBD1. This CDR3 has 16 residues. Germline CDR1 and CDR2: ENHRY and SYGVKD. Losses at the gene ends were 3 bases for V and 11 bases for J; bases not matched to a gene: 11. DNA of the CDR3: TGTGCCATCAGTGATGGGGCCGGGACAGGGACTACACCCCTCCACTTT. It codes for CAISDGAGTGTTPLHF.

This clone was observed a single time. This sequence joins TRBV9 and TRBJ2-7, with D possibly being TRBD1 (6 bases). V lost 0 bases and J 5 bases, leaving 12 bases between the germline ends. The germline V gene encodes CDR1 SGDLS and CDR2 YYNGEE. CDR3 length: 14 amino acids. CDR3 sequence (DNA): TGTGCCAGCAGCGTAGGTCCAGGGGACCACGAGCAGTACTTC. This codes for CASSVGPGDHEQYF.

CDR3 bases: TGTGCCAGTAGTATAGGGGGCAGGGGGCAAGATACGCAGTATTTT. Protein sequence: CASSIGGRGQDTQYF. The rearrangement uses TRBV19 and TRBJ2-3, with TRBD1 matching 8 bases. The V segment lost 1 base and the J segment 5 bases; nucleotides outside the gene matches: 5. Germline CDR1 is LNHDA and CDR2 is SQIVND (reference sequence). The CDR3 is 15 amino acids.

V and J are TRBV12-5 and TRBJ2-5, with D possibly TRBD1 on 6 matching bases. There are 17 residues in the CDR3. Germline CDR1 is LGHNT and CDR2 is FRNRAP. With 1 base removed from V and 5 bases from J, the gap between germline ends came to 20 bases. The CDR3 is CASGLDRQEILRETQYF. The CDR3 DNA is TGTGCTAGTGGTTTGGACCGACAGGAGATTTTAAGGGAGACCCAGTACTTC.

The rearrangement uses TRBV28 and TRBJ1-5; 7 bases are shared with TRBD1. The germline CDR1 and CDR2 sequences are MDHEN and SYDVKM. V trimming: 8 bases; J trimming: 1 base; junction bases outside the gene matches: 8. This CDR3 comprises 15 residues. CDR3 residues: CASQTGRGSNQPQHF. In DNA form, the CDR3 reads TGTGCCAGCCAGACAGGGAGAGGAAGCAATCAGCCCCAGCATTTT.

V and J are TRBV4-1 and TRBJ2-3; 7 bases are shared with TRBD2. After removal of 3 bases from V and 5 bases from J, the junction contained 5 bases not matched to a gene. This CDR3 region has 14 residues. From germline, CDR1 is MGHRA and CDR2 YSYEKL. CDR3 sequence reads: CASSQEAGQDTQYF. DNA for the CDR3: TGCGCCAGCAGCCAGGAAGCGGGGCAAGATACGCAGTATTTT.

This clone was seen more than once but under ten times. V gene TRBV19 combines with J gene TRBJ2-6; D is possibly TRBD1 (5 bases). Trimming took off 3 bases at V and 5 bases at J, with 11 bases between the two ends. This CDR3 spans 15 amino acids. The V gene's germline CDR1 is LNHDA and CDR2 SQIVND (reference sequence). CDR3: CASSMVQGWANVLTF. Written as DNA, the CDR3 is TGTGCCAGTAGTATGGTCCAGGGCTGGGCCAACGTCCTGACTTTC. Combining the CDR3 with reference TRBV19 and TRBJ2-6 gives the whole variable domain DGGITQSPKYLFRKEGQNVTLSCEQNLNHDAMYWYRQDPGQGLRLIYYSQIVNDFQKGDIAEGYSVSREKKESFPLTVTSAQKNPTAFYLCASSMVQGWANVLTFGAGSRLTVL.

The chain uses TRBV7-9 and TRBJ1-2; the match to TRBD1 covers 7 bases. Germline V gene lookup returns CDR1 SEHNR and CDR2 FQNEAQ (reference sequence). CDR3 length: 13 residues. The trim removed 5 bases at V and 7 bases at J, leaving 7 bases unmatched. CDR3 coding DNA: TGTGCCAGCAGCGGGGACAGTAAGAGTGGCTACACCTTC. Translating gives CASSGDSKSGYTF.

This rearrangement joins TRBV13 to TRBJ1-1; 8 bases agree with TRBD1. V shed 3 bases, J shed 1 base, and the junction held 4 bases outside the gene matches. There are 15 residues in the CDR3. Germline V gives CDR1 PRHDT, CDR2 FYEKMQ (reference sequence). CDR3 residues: CASSFIGQGNTEAFF. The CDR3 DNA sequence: TGTGCCAGCAGCTTTATAGGACAGGGGAACACTGAAGCTTTCTTT.

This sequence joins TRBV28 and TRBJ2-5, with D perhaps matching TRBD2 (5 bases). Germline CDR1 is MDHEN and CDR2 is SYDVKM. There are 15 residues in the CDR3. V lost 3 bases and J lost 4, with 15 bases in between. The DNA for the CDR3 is TGTGCCAGCAGTTTTAATTCGGGGTTACGAGAGACCCAGTACTTC. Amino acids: CASSFNSGLRETQYF.

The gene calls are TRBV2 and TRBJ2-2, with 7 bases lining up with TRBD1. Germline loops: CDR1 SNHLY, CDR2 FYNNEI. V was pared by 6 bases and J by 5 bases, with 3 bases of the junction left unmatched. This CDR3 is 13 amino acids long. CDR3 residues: CASSPGGTGELFF. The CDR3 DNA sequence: TGTGCCAGCAGCCCAGGGGGAACCGGGGAGCTGTTTTTT. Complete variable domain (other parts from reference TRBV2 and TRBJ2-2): EPEVTQTPSHQVTQMGQEVILRCVPISNHLYFYWYRQILGQKVEFLVSFYNNEISEKSEIFDDQFSVERPDGSNFTLKIRSTKLEDSAMYFCASSPGGTGELFFGEGSRLTVL.

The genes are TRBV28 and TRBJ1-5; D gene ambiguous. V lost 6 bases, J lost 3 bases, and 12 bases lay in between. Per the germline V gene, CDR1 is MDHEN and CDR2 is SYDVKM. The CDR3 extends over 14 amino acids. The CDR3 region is CASRSPGDNQPQHF. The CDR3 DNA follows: TGTGCCAGCAGAAGCCCGGGAGACAATCAGCCCCAGCATTTT.

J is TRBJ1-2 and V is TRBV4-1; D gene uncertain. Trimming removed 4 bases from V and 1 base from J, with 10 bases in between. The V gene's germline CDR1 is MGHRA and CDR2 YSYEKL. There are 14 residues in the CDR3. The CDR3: CASSLETFNYGYTF. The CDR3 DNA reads TGCGCCAGCAGCCTAGAGACATTTAACTATGGCTACACCTTC.

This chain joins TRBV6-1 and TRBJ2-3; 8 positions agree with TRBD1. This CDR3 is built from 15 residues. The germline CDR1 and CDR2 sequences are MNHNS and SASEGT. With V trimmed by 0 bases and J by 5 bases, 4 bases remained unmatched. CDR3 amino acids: CASSEAGRGQDTQYF. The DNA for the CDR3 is TGTGCCAGCAGTGAAGCGGGCAGGGGGCAAGATACGCAGTATTTT.

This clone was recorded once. CDR3: CASTLGPGQAEAFF. CDR3 nucleotides: TGTGCCAGTACCTTGGGCCCGGGACAGGCTGAAGCTTTCTTT. The chain uses TRBV19 and TRBJ1-1; 8 bases align to TRBD1. J lost 6 bases, V lost 7 bases, and 10 bases had no gene match. Germline CDR1 and CDR2: LNHDA and SQIVND (reference sequence). The CDR3 length is 14 residues. The variable domain in full, with the rest retrieved from reference TRBV19 and TRBJ1-1, is DGGITQSPKYLFRKEGQNVTLSCEQNLNHDAMYWYRQDPGQGLRLIYYSQIVNDFQKGDIAEGYSVSREKKESFPLTVTSAQKNPTAFYLCASTLGPGQAEAFFGQGTRLTVV.